The 7 T cell receptor beta chains below were found in one sample sequenced in a study of T cells after yellow fever vaccination. Each CDR3 protein gets one entry after TCRdb re-called the 5' RACE reads with MiXCR. This sample has 550,000 or so distinct CDR3 sequences; under 25% occur once, and the top ten carry 13% to 15%. The specimen was PBMCs, collected 15 days after the yellow fever booster vaccination. Receptors originate from a man aged 25-45 years who received the YFV17D yellow fever vaccine.

This clonotype appeared once. The rearrangement links TRBV20-1 to TRBJ2-1; TRBD2 is a possible D gene (6 bases). This CDR3 is 16 amino acids long. V was shortened by 6 bases and J by 9 bases, with 27 bases between the two germline ends. Germline CDR1 and CDR2: DFQATT and SNEGSKA (reference sequence). In DNA form, the CDR3 reads TGCAGTGCGGACGACGTTCCAGCGAGACTTAGCGGTGAGCAGTTCTTC. It translates to CSADDVPARLSGEQFF.

The chain has TRBV29-1 and TRBJ2-4; D uncertain. The V and J ends lost 7 bases and 4 bases respectively, with 11 bases between them. This CDR3 is built from 12 residues. Germline V gene data show CDR1 as SQVTM and CDR2 as ANQGSEA. The CDR3 DNA sequence: TGCAGCGGCGTGACATTGAAAAACATTCAGTACTTC. This gives the protein CSGVTLKNIQYF.

The V call is TRBV18, the J call TRBJ2-6; perhaps TRBD1 as D (5 bases). Trimming took 2 bases from V and 3 from J, leaving 8 bases between them. Looked up from germline, CDR1 is KGHSH and CDR2 is LQKENI. This CDR3 is 15 amino acids long. CDR3 residues: CASSPIRDGANVLTF. The CDR3 DNA reads TGTGCCAGCTCACCAATCAGGGATGGGGCCAACGTCCTGACTTTC.

This clonotype has just a few counts. V usage is TRBV5-1 and J usage is TRBJ2-3; a possible D gene is TRBD2 (6 bases). Trimming shortened V by 8 bases and J by 4 bases, and 20 bases separated the two germline ends. CDR3 size: 15 residues. CDR1 is SGHRS and CDR2 is YFSETQ in the germline V gene. CDR3 nucleotide sequence: TGCGCCAGTGCGAGCGGGCCTCGTCAGGCAGATACGCAGTATTTT. Amino acids: CASASGPRQADTQYF.

This sequence joins TRBV20-1 and TRBJ2-5; TRBD2 aligns across 10 bases. This CDR3 is built from 15 residues. Germline V lookup: CDR1 DFQATT, CDR2 SNEGSKA (reference sequence). Unmatched junction bases numbered 11, after V lost 5 bases and J lost 5 bases. In DNA form, the CDR3 reads TGCAGTGCTCCAATAGCGGGAGGCAAGAGGGAGACCCAGTACTTC. Amino acid sequence: CSAPIAGGKRETQYF.

The gene calls are TRBV5-1 and TRBJ2-3; no firm D call. CDR3 length: 13 residues. The V gene lost 3 bases and the J gene lost 3 bases, with 8 bases spanning the gap. Germline lookup yields CDR1 SGHRS and CDR2 YFSETQ. The chain's CDR3 is CASSSKKTDTQYF. DNA of the CDR3: TGCGCCAGCAGCTCAAAGAAGACAGATACGCAGTATTTT.

This clonotype has a handful of counts. The gene calls are TRBV29-1 and TRBJ2-7, with 7 bases that match TRBD1. The CDR3 extends over 13 amino acids. Germline V gene lookup returns CDR1 SQVTM and CDR2 ANQGSEA. Trimming removed 6 bases from V and 1 base from J; junction bases left unmatched: 6. The CDR3, as DNA: TGCAGCGTCCGGGGACAGAAATCCTACGAGCAGTACTTC. It translates to CSVRGQKSYEQYF.